This TCR beta chain was sequenced in a study of T cells in Graves' hyperthyroidism and ophthalmopathy. As for the study in general: It was at initial diagnosis, before any treatment, that peripheral blood was collected.

This clonotype was observed many times. RNA transcripts provided the source from which TCR beta CDR3 regions were amplified. TCR CDR3 regions were first amplified by RT-PCR with HTBI primers. TCRdb re-called the multiplex PCR reads through MiXCR, storing one row per CDR3 protein. The table has 300,000 or so distinct CDR3 sequences, over 15% seen once. This TCR derives from a woman in her fifties or sixties with Graves' ophthalmopathy. Sequencing was performed on blood.

CDR3 coding DNA: TGTGCCAGCAGCAAACCGGGGGGGGGAGAGACCCAGTACTTC. It encodes CASSKPGGGETQYF. V and J are TRBV7-2 and TRBJ2-5; 8 bases agree with TRBD2. V trimming: 5 bases; J trimming: 4 bases; junction bases outside the gene matches: 6. This CDR3 is 14 amino acids long. Germline CDR1 reads SGHTA; CDR2 reads FQGNSA.